This TCR beta chain was profiled in a study of T cells in Graves' hyperthyroidism and ophthalmopathy. General study results and limits: Researchers report that a 13 V-J model separated ophthalmopathy from stable hyperthyroidism.

In germline, CDR1 is SGHRS, CDR2 YFSETQ. This CDR3 comprises 13 residues. V trimming: 4 bases; J trimming: 6 bases; junction bases outside the gene matches: 6. TCR beta CDR3 region amplification was performed from RNA transcripts. A first-round RT-PCR of the TCR CDR3 used the HTBI primer set. TCRdb called the multiplex PCR reads again in MiXCR, with one record for every CDR3 protein. The sample records some 200,000 distinct CDR3 sequences, 17% being singletons. As to this clonotype: What it recognizes is unknown.

The receptor was derived from a man aged 45-60 years with Graves' hyperthyroidism. Material for sequencing was blood. The rearrangement uses TRBV5-1 and TRBJ2-7; TRBD1 aligns across 8 bases. The CDR3 protein is CASSPDRGGEQYF. CDR3 bases: TGCGCCAGCAGCCCAGACAGGGGAGGCGAGCAGTACTTC.